The 11 T cell receptor beta chains below come from one sample, sequenced in a study of OX40 agonist ivuxolimab in advanced cancers. Sequenced by immunoSEQ multiplex PCR; TCRdb stores in-frame clones only, minus some. The sample carries roughly 71,000 clones, roughly four fifths recorded once. The sequencing used CD4+ or CD8+ T cells sorted from blood, collected in a trial of the OX40 agonist ivuxolimab. Source of these receptors: an adult with an advanced solid tumor such as melanoma, head and neck, liver or kidney cancer.

The chain couples TRBV5-1 to TRBJ2-3, with D possibly being TRBD1 (6 bases). Germline CDR1 and CDR2: SGHRS and YFSETQ. The CDR3 length is 17 residues. Trimming took off 2 bases at V and 2 bases at J, with 18 bases between the two ends. CDR3 sequence reads: CASSLGETTGHTDTQYF. CDR3 coding DNA: TGCGCCAGCAGCTTAGGGGAGACGACAGGACACACAGATACGCAGTATTTT.

V usage is TRBV10-3 and J usage is TRBJ2-5; D might be TRBD2 (6 bases). The germline V gene encodes CDR1 ENHRY and CDR2 SYGVKD. The CDR3 extends over 13 amino acids. V was clipped by 6 bases and J by 4 bases, with 12 bases between them. Here the CDR3 DNA reads TGTGCCATCAGGGGGACTCAGGGAGAGACCCAGTACTTC. Residues: CAIRGTQGETQYF.

This clone turned up a few times. The chain links TRBV6-6 to TRBJ2-5, with D possibly matching TRBD2 (6 bases). Germline V gene data show CDR1 as MNHNY and CDR2 as SVGAGI (reference sequence). V was clipped by 11 bases and J by 3 bases, with 16 bases between them. This CDR3 comprises 13 residues. The chain's CDR3 is CASLKGTEETQYF. CDR3 sequence (DNA): TGTGCCTCCTTAAAAGGGACTGAAGAGACCCAGTACTTC.

The chain carries TRBV27 and TRBJ2-3, with 11 bases aligning to TRBD2. CDR3 length equals 18 residues. V lost 5 bases, J lost 3 bases, and 13 bases stayed unmatched. Germline assignment: CDR1 MNHEY and CDR2 SMNVEV (reference sequence). CDR3 amino acids: CASSRDTGTSGITDTQYF. The CDR3 region has the DNA TGTGCCAGCAGTAGGGATACCGGGACTAGCGGAATAACAGATACGCAGTATTTT.

This chain joins TRBV6-5 and TRBJ1-5; D is undetermined. Germline assignment: CDR1 MNHEY and CDR2 SVGAGI. This CDR3 comprises 15 residues. Trimming took 0 bases from V and 0 from J, leaving 6 bases between them. The CDR3 coding sequence is TGTGCCAGCAGTTACTCTCTCTATAGCAATCAGCCCCAGCATTTT. Its protein product is CASSYSLYSNQPQHF.

This clone came up a few times. The chain uses TRBV28 and TRBJ2-5; the D gene could be TRBD1 or TRBD2 (5 bases each). This CDR3 is built from 15 residues. Trimming removed 7 bases from V and 2 bases from J, with 17 bases in between. Germline lookup yields CDR1 MDHEN and CDR2 SYDVKM. CDR3 sequence: CASTPWGEGQETQYF. DNA of the CDR3: TGTGCCAGCACCCCCTGGGGCGAGGGACAAGAGACCCAGTACTTC.

Here the CDR3 reads CASSLGLAGLVDTQYF. CDR3 DNA: TGTGCCAGCAGCTTAGGACTAGCGGGACTTGTAGATACGCAGTATTTT. The chain couples TRBV11-1 to TRBJ2-3; 11 bases agree with TRBD2. The CDR3 totals 16 residues. The germline CDR1 and CDR2 sequences are SGHAT and FQDESV (reference sequence). Germline trimming cut 1 base from V and 5 bases from J; bases unmatched to any gene: 5.

In its sample, this clone was seen a few times. V and J are TRBV7-9 and TRBJ2-7; D not resolved. CDR1 and CDR2 from the germline V gene are SEHNR and FQNEAQ (reference sequence). V was cut by 3 bases and J by 1 base, with 7 bases left in between. The CDR3 spans 13 residues. The CDR3 loop is CASSFPLSYEQYF. As DNA, the CDR3 is TGTGCCAGCAGCTTCCCCTTATCCTACGAGCAGTACTTC.

The J gene is TRBJ2-1, the V gene TRBV7-3; a weak D match, TRBD1 (6 bases). Germline lookup yields CDR1 SGHTA and CDR2 FQGTGA. Trimming pared 11 bases from V and 8 bases from J, leaving 22 bases between. The CDR3 is 14 residues long. The CDR3 sequence is CASSLYQGSHEQFF. The CDR3 bases are TGTGCCTCGAGCTTGTACCAGGGGAGCCATGAGCAGTTCTTC.

This clone is termed medium-sized. The genes are TRBV28 and TRBJ1-5; no reliable D call. CDR3 length: 12 amino acids. Trimming cost V 4 bases and J 6 bases, with 7 bases left between them. Per germline, CDR1 MDHEN and CDR2 SYDVKM. The CDR3 bases are TGTGCCAGCAGTTGGTTGGGTCAGCCCCAGCATTTT. Translated: CASSWLGQPQHF.

Comments on this clone: Compared with germline, one end of the junction differs, possibly owing to a read error. V and J are TRBV4-1 and TRBJ2-6; D uncertain. Germline CDR1 and CDR2: MGHRA and YSYEKL. The CDR3 length is 15 residues. The CDR3 protein is CASSPVTSGANVLTF. The CDR3 DNA follows: TGTGCCAGCAGCCCCGTTACCTCTGGGGCCAACGTCCTGACTTTC.